This section outlines one T cell receptor beta chain sequence together with its context. The data belong to a study of patients and donors after allogeneic stem cell transplantation. Deletions cut 6 bases from V and 6 bases from J, with 15 bases between. This CDR3 region has 12 residues. CDR1 and CDR2 from the germline V gene are SQVTM and ANQGSEA. In TCRdb, the RT-PCR reads were re-called with MiXCR into one record per CDR3 protein. The profile shows about 210,000 distinct CDR3 sequences, less than 50% of them singletons. This TCR came from a human donor who was either an allogeneic HSCT recipient or a stem cell or donor lymphocyte infusion donor (not recorded which). It is not recorded whose cells these are; they may come from a transplant donor. Material: blood, either unsorted or a sorted T cell fraction (not recorded which). The chain joins TRBV29-1 to TRBJ2-7; possible D gene TRBD2, 6 bases. CDR3 DNA: TGCAGCGTGGGAGGTCTGGGGTCCGAGCAGTACTTC. Encoded protein: CSVGGLGSEQYF.